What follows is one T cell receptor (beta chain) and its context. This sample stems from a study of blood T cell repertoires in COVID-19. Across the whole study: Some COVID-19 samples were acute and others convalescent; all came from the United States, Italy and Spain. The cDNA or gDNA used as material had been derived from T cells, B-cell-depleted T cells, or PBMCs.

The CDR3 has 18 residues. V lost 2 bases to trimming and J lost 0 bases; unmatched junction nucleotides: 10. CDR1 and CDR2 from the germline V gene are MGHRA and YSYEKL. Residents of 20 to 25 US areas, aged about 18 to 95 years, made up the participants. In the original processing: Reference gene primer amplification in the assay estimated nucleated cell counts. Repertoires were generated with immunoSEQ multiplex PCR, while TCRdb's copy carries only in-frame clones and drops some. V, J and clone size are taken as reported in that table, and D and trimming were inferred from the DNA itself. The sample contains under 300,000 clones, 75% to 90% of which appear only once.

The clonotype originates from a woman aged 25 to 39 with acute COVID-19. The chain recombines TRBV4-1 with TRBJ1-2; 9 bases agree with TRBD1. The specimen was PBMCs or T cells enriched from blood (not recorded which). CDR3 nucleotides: TGCGCCAGCAGCCAATGGATACCGGGACAGGGTTCTAACTATGGCTACACCTTC. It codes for CASSQWIPGQGSNYGYTF.